The rows below give T cell receptor beta chains drawn from one sample of a study of cytomegalovirus exposure and HLA in healthy donors. Sequenced by immunoSEQ multiplex PCR; TCRdb stores in-frame clones only, minus some. The table lists approximately 79,000 clones, with roughly 0.8% in the top ten. Input material: PBMCs. All receptors derive from a boy aged 5-17 years in good health and CMV-seronegative. CDR3s include the opening cysteine and the closing phenylalanine or tryptophan. D genes are given only for firm matches.

v_call: TRBV11-3
j_call: TRBJ2-4
d_call: TRBD1
cdr3_nt: TGTGCCAGCAGCTCCCGACAGGGGGGCATTCAGTACTTC
cdr3_aa: CASSSRQGGIQYF

v_call: TRBV4-1
j_call: TRBJ2-6
d_call: TRBD1
cdr3_nt: TGCGCCAGCAGCCAAGACTCACAGGGGGGATTCTTCGGGGCCAACGTCCTGACTTTC
cdr3_aa: CASSQDSQGGFFGANVLTF

v_call: TRBV5-6
j_call: TRBJ2-1
d_call: TRBD1
cdr3_nt: TGTGCCAGCTCTTTACCGGGACAGGGACACAATGAGCAGTTCTTC
cdr3_aa: CASSLPGQGHNEQFF

v_call: TRBV30
j_call: TRBJ2-7
d_call: TRBD1
cdr3_nt: TGTGCCTGGAGTCCCCTATCGCAGGGGGAATACGAGCAGTACTTC
cdr3_aa: CAWSPLSQGEYEQYF

v_call: TRBV5-4
j_call: TRBJ1-1
d_call: TRBD1
cdr3_nt: TGTGCCAGCAGCTCAGGACAGGGGACTGAAGCTTTCTTT
cdr3_aa: CASSSGQGTEAFF

v_call: TRBV20-1
j_call: TRBJ2-7
d_call: .
cdr3_nt: TGCAGTGCTAGGGGGGCAGGAGAGCAGTACTTC
cdr3_aa: CSARGAGEQYF

v_call: TRBV6-5
j_call: TRBJ2-5
d_call: .
cdr3_nt: TGTGCCAGCAGGGTAGGGGCCTTAGGGGAGACCCAGTACTTC
cdr3_aa: CASRVGALGETQYF

v_call: TRBV6-5
j_call: TRBJ1-2
d_call: .
cdr3_nt: TGTGCCAGCAGTTACTCATCTCGGGGAAGTGGCTACACCTTC
cdr3_aa: CASSYSSRGSGYTF

v_call: TRBV7-9
j_call: TRBJ1-1
d_call: TRBD1
cdr3_nt: TGTGCCAGCAGCTTAGCAGCAGGGGGATTGTATAGGAACACTGAAGCTTTCTTT
cdr3_aa: CASSLAAGGLYRNTEAFF

v_call: TRBV18
j_call: TRBJ2-5
d_call: .
cdr3_nt: TGTGCCAGCTCACTAGAAGCGGCCGGGGCCCAGTACTTC
cdr3_aa: CASSLEAAGAQYF

v_call: TRBV9
j_call: TRBJ2-3
d_call: TRBD2
cdr3_nt: TGTGCCAGCAGCGAGGGGACTACAAACACAGATACGCAGTATTTT
cdr3_aa: CASSEGTTNTDTQYF

v_call: TRBV11-3
j_call: TRBJ2-7
d_call: TRBD2
cdr3_nt: TGTGCCAGCAGCTTAGGCGCACTAGCGGGCTACGAGCAGTACTTC
cdr3_aa: CASSLGALAGYEQYF

v_call: TRBV5-4
j_call: TRBJ2-3
d_call: TRBD1
cdr3_nt: TGTGCCAGCAGCAGGACAGGTTCTGCAGATACGCAGTATTTT
cdr3_aa: CASSRTGSADTQYF

v_call: TRBV6-5
j_call: TRBJ2-7
d_call: .
cdr3_nt: TGTGCCAGCAGTCCCGGGGAACCCACCGAGCAGTACTTC
cdr3_aa: CASSPGEPTEQYF

v_call: TRBV27
j_call: TRBJ2-7
d_call: TRBD2
cdr3_nt: TGTGCCAGCAGTCAGACTCTAGCGGAGGGCCACGAGCAGTACTTC
cdr3_aa: CASSQTLAEGHEQYF

v_call: TRBV7-3
j_call: TRBJ1-1
d_call: .
cdr3_nt: TGTGCCAGCAGCCGGAGTGGGGGAGGGTCCACTGAAGCTTTCTTT
cdr3_aa: CASSRSGGGSTEAFF

v_call: TRBV9
j_call: TRBJ2-7
d_call: TRBD2
cdr3_nt: TGTGCCAGCAGCGGGGGACTAGCGGGAGACGGCGAGCAGTACTTC
cdr3_aa: CASSGGLAGDGEQYF

v_call: TRBV4-2
j_call: TRBJ1-2
d_call: .
cdr3_nt: TGTGCCAGCAGCCAAGATGGCCAGAACTATGGCTACACCTTC
cdr3_aa: CASSQDGQNYGYTF

v_call: TRBV16
j_call: TRBJ2-7
d_call: TRBD2
cdr3_nt: TGTGCCAGCAGCCACATCTCTAGCGGTTCCTACGAGCAGTACTTC
cdr3_aa: CASSHISSGSYEQYF

v_call: TRBV9
j_call: TRBJ2-7
d_call: .
cdr3_nt: TGTGCCAGCAGCGTAGCTCCACAGCCCGAGGGCTACGAGCAGTACTTC
cdr3_aa: CASSVAPQPEGYEQYF

v_call: TRBV6-1
j_call: TRBJ1-1
d_call: .
cdr3_nt: TGTGCCAGCAGTGAGAGGGATCGGACCGAAGCTTTCTTT
cdr3_aa: CASSERDRTEAFF

v_call: TRBV5-1
j_call: TRBJ2-3
d_call: TRBD2
cdr3_nt: TGCGCCAGCAGCTTGCGGACTAGCGGAGGGGCAGATACGCAGTATTTT
cdr3_aa: CASSLRTSGGADTQYF

v_call: TRBV29-1
j_call: TRBJ1-5
d_call: TRBD1
cdr3_nt: TGCAGCGTGGCTACAGGGGGTAGCAATCAGCCCCAGCATTTT
cdr3_aa: CSVATGGSNQPQHF

v_call: TRBV4-3
j_call: TRBJ1-1
d_call: .
cdr3_nt: TGCGCCAGCAGCCGAGAGAAGAAATTCGGGAACACTGAAGCTTTCTTT
cdr3_aa: CASSREKKFGNTEAFF

v_call: TRBV19
j_call: TRBJ2-1
d_call: .
cdr3_nt: TGTGCCAGTAGTATGAGAGGGCAGGCTTATAATGAGCAGTTCTTC
cdr3_aa: CASSMRGQAYNEQFF

v_call: TRBV19
j_call: TRBJ1-1
d_call: TRBD1
cdr3_nt: TGTGCCACCACGACAGGGCGGTACACTGAAGCTTTCTTT
cdr3_aa: CATTTGRYTEAFF